This T cell receptor (beta chain) was identified in a study of blood T cell repertoires in COVID-19. The protocol was immunoSEQ multiplex PCR, while the TCRdb copy is restricted to in-frame clones and leaves out a portion. The data show tens of thousands of clones, with around 74% seen just once and roughly 21% held by the top ten. This CDR3 is 16 amino acids long. Trimming took 0 bases from V and 3 from J; bases not matched to a gene: 2. Per the germline V gene, CDR1 is LNHDA and CDR2 is SQIVND (reference sequence). The chain recombines TRBV19 with TRBJ2-1, with TRBD2 matching over 10 bases. This clonotype was sampled from a man between 70 and 80 years old with acute or convalescent COVID-19. What was sequenced was peripheral blood. CDR3 nucleotide sequence: TGTGCCAGTAGTATAGATTTAGCGGGAGGCTACAATGAGCAGTTCTTC. It translates to CASSIDLAGGYNEQFF.